The TCR beta chain under discussion was sequenced for a study of T cells after yellow fever vaccination. Looked up from germline, CDR1 is MNHEY and CDR2 is SVGEGT. This CDR3 spans 15 amino acids. Trimming left V 0 bases short and J 1 base short, with 9 bases between. For TCR, cDNA came from 5'RACE template switching, which added a universal primer site and UMIs. MiXCR, run by TCRdb on the 5' RACE reads, gives a single entry per CDR3 protein. This sample has some 350,000 distinct CDR3 sequences, with about 8.7% found just once. This chain links TRBV6-2 or TRBV6-3 with TRBJ1-1; no firm D call. The receptor was isolated from a man younger than 35 who received the YFV17D yellow fever vaccine. This material consisted of PBMCs, taken on the day of the first yellow fever vaccination. The CDR3, as DNA: TGTGCCAGCAGTTACTCTATCGAGGAGAACACTGAAGCTTTCTTT. It encodes CASSYSIEENTEAFF.